A single sample gave rise to the 18 T cell receptor beta chains below, sequenced in a study of OX40 agonist ivuxolimab in advanced cancers. Receptors were amplified or captured by the immunoSEQ multiplex PCR assay. The table comes from immuneACCESS by way of TCRdb, which keeps in-frame sequences with V and J called. Part of the clones is missing from these tables; in studies checked, under half for an unresolved V gene and the rest for unknown reasons. The sample profile shows 35,000 or so clones; approximately 80% of them were found once. Jointly, the top ten make up over 20% of the sample. The sample in question was CD4+ or CD8+ T cells sorted from blood, obtained in a trial of the OX40 agonist ivuxolimab. Source of these receptors: an adult with an advanced solid tumor such as melanoma, head and neck, liver or kidney cancer.

This clone was counted a single time. Different DNA sequences within this sample yield the same CDR3. The J gene is TRBJ1-5, the V gene TRBV7-8; TRBD1 agrees at 7 bases. CDR1 SGHVS and CDR2 FQNEAQ come from the germline V gene. Trimming at V came to 5 bases and at J to 0 bases, leaving 10 bases not matched to a gene. The CDR3 spans 17 residues. CDR3 DNA: TGTGCCAGCAGCGTACACAGGGGCTCCTATAGCAATCAGCCCCAGCATTTT. This codes for CASSVHRGSYSNQPQHF. The variable domain in full, with the rest retrieved from reference TRBV7-8 and TRBJ1-5, is GAGVSQSPRYKVAKRGQDVALRCDPISGHVSLFWYQQALGQGPEFLTYFQNEAQLDKSGLPSDRFFAERPEGSVSTLKIQRTQQEDSAVYLCASSVHRGSYSNQPQHFGDGTRLSIL.

The chain joins TRBV6-1 to TRBJ2-7, with 8 bases that match TRBD1. The CDR3 is made up of 13 amino acids. Germline V gene lookup returns CDR1 MNHNS and CDR2 SASEGT. After removal of 6 bases from V and 3 bases from J, the junction contained 4 bases not matched to a gene. The CDR3, as DNA: TGTGCCAGCAGAGCCAGGGGGCACTACGAGCAGTACGTC. It codes for CASRARGHYEQYV.

The V call is TRBV5-1, the J call TRBJ1-4; D not certain. CDR1 SGHRS and CDR2 YFSETQ come from the germline V gene. The CDR3 is made up of 15 amino acids. V lost 0 bases to trimming and J lost 5 bases, with 11 bases between them. The CDR3 DNA reads as TGCGCCAGCAGCTTGGAGGGCAGATCGAATGAAAAACTGTTTTTT. Amino acid sequence: CASSLEGRSNEKLFF.

The chain employs TRBV7-2 and TRBJ1-2; 8 bases are a match to TRBD1. CDR1 and CDR2 from the germline V gene are SGHTA and FQGNSA. This CDR3 has 14 amino acids. The V segment lost 7 bases and the J segment 8 bases; nucleotides outside the gene matches: 12. CDR3 in DNA: TGTGCCAGCACCCGAGGGCAGGGGGCAGGAGGCTACACCTTC. Translation gives CASTRGQGAGGYTF.

The chain couples TRBV6-6 to TRBJ2-3; possible D gene TRBD1, 6 bases. V lost 5 bases and J 2 bases, leaving 14 bases between the germline ends. This CDR3 contains 15 residues. Germline V gene data show CDR1 as MNHNY and CDR2 as SVGAGI (reference sequence). The CDR3 sequence is CASSRQDLTTDTQYF. The DNA for the CDR3 is TGTGCCAGCAGTAGACAGGACCTTACCACAGATACGCAGTATTTT.

V usage is TRBV2 and J usage is TRBJ2-3; D possibly matches TRBD1 or TRBD2 (6 bases each). From germline, CDR1 is SNHLY and CDR2 FYNNEI. Trimming pared 1 base from V and 4 bases from J, leaving 12 bases between. The CDR3 runs 15 residues. CDR3 residues: CASSEGGAISDTQYF. The CDR3 nucleotides are TGTGCCAGCAGTGAAGGGGGGGCCATTTCAGATACGCAGTATTTT.

This chain links TRBV7-2 with TRBJ1-2; D not certain. Trimming shortened V by 4 bases and J by 0 bases, and 12 bases separated the two germline ends. The CDR3 has 15 residues. The germline V gene has CDR1 SGHTA and CDR2 FQGNSA. CDR3: CASSYSLGTNYGYTF. CDR3 DNA: TGTGCCAGCAGCTATAGCCTGGGGACTAACTATGGCTACACCTTC. The variable domain in full, completed from reference TRBV7-2 and TRBJ1-2, reads GAGVSQSPSNKVTEKGKDVELRCDPISGHTALYWYRQSLGQGLEFLIYFQGNSAPDKSGLPSDRFSAERTGGSVSTLTIQRTQQEDSAVYLCASSYSLGTNYGYTFGSGTRLTVV.

This chain connects TRBV19 to TRBJ1-2; no firm D call. This CDR3 has 14 amino acids. Trimming cost V 4 bases and J 5 bases, with 14 bases left between them. The germline V gene encodes CDR1 LNHDA and CDR2 SQIVND (reference sequence). CDR3 sequence: CASSSVQNQYGYTF. The CDR3 nucleotides read TGTGCCAGTAGTAGCGTACAGAACCAATATGGCTACACCTTC.

This clone came up once. This chain connects TRBV5-1 to TRBJ2-5; no clear D gene. The CDR3 totals 13 residues. V lost 2 bases, J lost 5 bases, and 10 bases lay in between. Germline values: CDR1 SGHRS, CDR2 YFSETQ. CDR3 sequence reads: CASSFWGRETQYF. The CDR3 DNA sequence: TGCGCCAGCAGCTTTTGGGGAAGGGAGACCCAGTACTTC. Full variable domain (rest looked up from reference TRBV5-1 and TRBJ2-5): KAGVTQTPRYLIKTRGQQVTLSCSPISGHRSVSWYQQTPGQGLQFLFEYFSETQRNKGNFPGRFSGRQFSNSRSEMNVSTLELGDSALYLCASSFWGRETQYFGPGTRLLVL.

V gene TRBV7-3 combines with J gene TRBJ2-5; D is possibly TRBD2 (6 bases). This CDR3 is 13 amino acids long. With 4 bases removed from V and 5 bases from J, the gap between germline ends came to 11 bases. CDR1 SGHTA and CDR2 FQGTGA come from the germline V gene. CDR3 sequence (DNA): TGTGCCAGCAGCTCACTAGGGAGGGAGACCCAGTACTTC. Encoded protein: CASSSLGRETQYF.

V usage is TRBV29-1 and J usage is TRBJ2-2; 8 bases fit TRBD1. Unmatched junction bases numbered 5, after V lost 4 bases and J lost 7 bases. The germline V gene encodes CDR1 SQVTM and CDR2 ANQGSEA. CDR3 size: 13 residues. The CDR3 DNA sequence: TGCAGCGTTGTGGACAGGGCGGGCGGGGAGCTGTTTTTT. Translating it yields CSVVDRAGGELFF.

This clone was observed once. The rearrangement links TRBV7-9 to TRBJ2-3; TRBD2 matches 9 bases. The junction had 8 bases not matched to a gene; V was cut back by 1 base and J by 3 bases. CDR1 and CDR2 from the germline V gene are SEHNR and FQNEAQ (reference sequence). The CDR3 spans 17 residues. The CDR3 DNA is TGTGCCAGCAGCTTAGGCTTGCTAGCGGGGCAAACAGATACGCAGTATTTT. Encoded protein: CASSLGLLAGQTDTQYF.

The chain is built from TRBV29-1 and TRBJ2-5, with TRBD2 matching over 10 bases. Trimming took 7 bases from V and 5 from J; bases not matched to a gene: 13. The CDR3 runs to 15 residues. Germline CDR1 SQVTM, CDR2 ANQGSEA. The CDR3 region is CSGAAGLAGAETQYF. CDR3 sequence (DNA): TGCAGCGGCGCAGCCGGGCTAGCGGGGGCCGAGACCCAGTACTTC.

The chain combines TRBV29-1 with TRBJ1-2; weak D call: TRBD1 (5 bases). The germline CDR1 and CDR2 sequences are SQVTM and ANQGSEA. This CDR3 has 15 residues. Trimming took 4 bases from V and 2 from J, leaving 17 bases between them. The CDR3 protein is CSVGFGGDGNYGYTF. CDR3 DNA: TGCAGCGTTGGGTTTGGTGGGGACGGGAACTATGGCTACACCTTC. Using reference TRBV29-1 and TRBJ1-2 for the parts outside the CDR3, the full variable domain is SAVISQKPSRDICQRGTSLTIQCQVDSQVTMMFWYRQQPGQSLTLIATANQGSEATYESGFVIDKFPISRPNLTFSTLTVSNMSPEDSSIYLCSVGFGGDGNYGYTFGSGTRLTVV.

V and J are TRBV5-8 and TRBJ1-5; D is possibly TRBD1 (6 bases). The germline V and J ends were trimmed by 4 bases and 6 bases, with 11 bases remaining between them. The CDR3 is 13 residues long. The germline V gene has CDR1 SGHTS and CDR2 YDEGEE. The CDR3 here is CASSGGARQPQHF. CDR3 bases: TGTGCCAGCAGCGGGGGGGCGCGTCAGCCCCAGCATTTT. The complete variable domain, with remaining parts taken from reference TRBV5-8 and TRBJ1-5, reads EAGVTQSPTHLIKTRGQQATLRCSPISGHTSVYWYQQALGLGLQFLLWYDEGEERNRGNFPPRFSGRQFPNYSSELNVNALELEDSALYLCASSGGARQPQHFGDGTRLSIL.

This chain joins TRBV19 and TRBJ1-4; 7 bases are a match to TRBD1. The CDR3 has 15 residues. The J segment lost 6 bases and the V segment lost 5 bases, leaving 9 bases of the junction unmatched. Germline V gene lookup returns CDR1 LNHDA and CDR2 SQIVND (reference sequence). CDR3 region: CASSFRGQIYEKLFF. The CDR3 DNA reads as TGTGCCAGTAGTTTCAGGGGACAGATTTATGAAAAACTGTTTTTT.

V is TRBV4-1 and J is TRBJ1-3, with a possible D match to TRBD1 (5 bases). Germline V gives CDR1 MGHRA, CDR2 YSYEKL. The germline V and J ends were trimmed by 0 bases and 4 bases, with 10 bases remaining between them. The CDR3 has 15 amino acids. The CDR3 region is CASSQDLRVGNTIYF. As DNA, the CDR3 is TGCGCCAGCAGCCAAGATCTCAGGGTCGGAAACACCATATATTTT.

J is TRBJ2-5 and V is TRBV11-1, with 13 positions matching TRBD2. J was trimmed by 5 bases and V by 5 bases; bases with no gene match: 8. Germline CDR1 is SGHAT and CDR2 is FQDESV (reference sequence). The CDR3 runs 16 residues. In nucleotides, the CDR3 is TGTGCCAGCAGCCGCCGGACTAGCGGGGGACAGGAGACCCAGTACTTC. Encoded protein: CASSRRTSGGQETQYF.